The rows below give T cell receptor beta chains drawn from one sample of a study of T-cell memory formation after mild COVID-19. TCRdb fed the 5' RACE reads into MiXCR, producing one record per CDR3 protein. This sample has 65,000 to 90,000 distinct CDR3 sequences, with around 14% found just once. Sequenced sample: PBMCs or a T cell subset sorted from them (not recorded which). The receptor set was obtained from an adult woman who had mild COVID-19 (a few samples of this study predate the infection). Cell type and time point are not known. The CDR3 runs from the conserved cysteine through the conserved F or W. The D gene is left open where the match is weak. Some rows have no size entry. The others give once, few or many, or a class for an expanded clone.

V gene	CDR3 length	clone size	D gene	J gene	CDR3 protein	CDR3 DNA
TRBV7-6	14	.	TRBD1	TRBJ2-7	CASSSDRAPYEQYF	TGTGCCAGCAGCTCGGACAGGGCGCCCTACGAGCAGTACTTC
TRBV19	14	.	.	TRBJ1-1	CASSIAATNTEAFF	TGTGCCAGTAGTATTGCAGCTACTAACACTGAAGCTTTCTTT
TRBV4-1	15	.	TRBD2	TRBJ2-7	CASSLVAGVSYEQYF	TGCGCCAGCAGCCTCGTAGCGGGAGTATCGTACGAGCAGTACTTC
TRBV4-3	15	.	TRBD2	TRBJ2-1	CASSPGTSEYNEQFF	TGCGCCAGCAGCCCCGGGACTAGCGAATACAATGAGCAGTTCTTC
TRBV27	13	.	.	TRBJ2-7	CASSPRTTHEQYF	TGTGCCAGCAGTCCTCGGACGACGCACGAGCAGTACTTC
TRBV5-4	16	.	.	TRBJ2-3	CASSLQLGPSTDTQYF	TGTGCCAGCAGCTTGCAGTTAGGGCCCTCTACAGATACGCAGTATTTT
TRBV19	15	.	.	TRBJ1-5	CASTTYGGRSQPQHF	TGTGCCAGTACCACCTATGGGGGCAGAAGTCAGCCCCAGCATTTT
TRBV7-6	20	few	TRBD2	TRBJ2-3	CASSVDAWRELGLNTDTQYF	TGTGCCAGTTCGGTGGATGCGTGGCGGGAGTTGGGGTTAAACACAGATACGCAGTATTTT
TRBV20-1	12	few	.	TRBJ1-2	CSAREAGYGYTF	TGCAGTGCTAGAGAGGCAGGTTACGGCTACACCTTC
TRBV27	12	few	TRBD1	TRBJ2-5	CANRDRQETQYF	TGTGCCAACCGGGACAGACAAGAGACCCAGTACTTC
TRBV29-1	10	.	.	TRBJ2-5	CSAGEETQYF	TGCAGCGCCGGCGAGGAGACCCAGTACTTC
TRBV9	14	few	TRBD2	TRBJ2-1	CASSVASGVYEQFF	TGTGCCAGCAGCGTAGCTAGCGGGGTGTATGAGCAGTTCTTC
TRBV7-6	17	.	TRBD1	TRBJ2-6	CASLPGTDRSGANVLTF	TGTGCCAGCCTCCCAGGGACAGATCGATCTGGGGCCAACGTCCTGACTTTC
TRBV12-3/TRBV12-4	14	few	.	TRBJ2-1	CASSFWTEYNEQFF	TGTGCCAGCAGTTTTTGGACAGAGTACAATGAGCAGTTCTTC
TRBV29-1	10	few	.	TRBJ2-5	CSGLEETQYF	TGCAGCGGCTTAGAAGAGACCCAGTACTTC
TRBV5-1	15	few	TRBD1	TRBJ2-1	CASRHGTGLDNEQFF	TGCGCCAGCAGACACGGGACAGGGCTCGACAATGAGCAGTTCTTC
TRBV27	14	.	TRBD1	TRBJ1-1	CASRLGQLNTEAFF	TGTGCCAGCAGACTGGGACAGCTGAACACTGAAGCTTTCTTT
TRBV7-9	20	.	TRBD1	TRBJ1-1	CASSSLVGGQGARMNTEAFF	TGTGCCAGCAGCTCCCTGGTTGGGGGACAGGGGGCGCGGATGAACACTGAAGCTTTCTTT
TRBV4-1	16	few	.	TRBJ1-2	CASSQDRAENNYGYTF	TGCGCCAGCAGCCAAGATAGGGCAGAGAATAACTATGGCTACACCTTC
TRBV7-9	16	few	TRBD1	TRBJ1-5	CASSLSRDSRNQPQHF	TGTGCCAGCAGCTTAAGCCGGGACAGCCGCAATCAGCCCCAGCATTTT
TRBV7-9	14	few	.	TRBJ1-2	CASSLADLRYGYTF	TGTGCCAGCAGCTTAGCCGACTTGCGGTATGGCTACACCTTC
TRBV24-1	13	once	TRBD2	TRBJ2-1	CATSDPLAGGQFF	TGTGCCACCAGTGATCCCCTAGCGGGAGGCCAGTTCTTC